This record covers a single TCR beta chain. Seattle patient enrollment occurred during active infection, with longitudinal follow-up thereafter. This sample is drawn from a study of blood T cell repertoires in COVID-19. As for the study in general: The study drew acute and convalescent COVID-19 samples from the United States, Italy and Spain. The analysed material was cDNA or gDNA that came from T cells, B-cell-depleted T cells, or PBMCs.

The germline CDR1 and CDR2 sequences are SGHRS and YFSETQ. There are 14 residues in the CDR3. Trimming cost V 6 bases and J 5 bases, with 12 bases left between them. In the original analysis: Reference gene primer amplification yielded estimated nucleated cell counts. Assay: immunoSEQ multiplex PCR; the TCRdb copy retains only in-frame clones and omits some. V and J calls and clone size are as listed in that table; D and trimming were resolved from the DNA. The table has approximately 160,000 clones, 70% to 90% seen once; the top ten hold under 0.7%. The sample consisted of peripheral blood. This sequence joins TRBV5-1 and TRBJ1-6, with D unclear. The receptor was isolated from a man aged 55 to 70 with COVID-19, enrolled during active disease. The CDR3 DNA reads as TGCGCCAGCAAAACCGGTCAGGATAATTCACCCCTCCACTTT. It encodes CASKTGQDNSPLHF.